This T cell receptor (beta chain) was captured in a study of T cells in Graves' hyperthyroidism and ophthalmopathy. This clonotype appeared a few times. V was clipped by 0 bases and J by 6 bases, with 14 bases between them. The CDR3 totals 15 residues. CDR1 and CDR2 (germline): MNHEY, SVGEGT. RNA transcripts gave rise to amplified TCR beta CDR3 regions. HTBI primers were the set used in a first-round RT-PCR of the TCR CDR3. TCRdb reprocessed the multiplex PCR reads with MiXCR, giving one entry per CDR3 protein. The repertoire consists of about 300,000 distinct CDR3 sequences, with roughly a fifth occurring once and the leading ten covering 35% to 45%.

V and J are TRBV6-2 or TRBV6-3 and TRBJ1-2; a weak D match, TRBD1 (5 bases). The clonotype originates from a man between 45 and 60 years old with Graves' ophthalmopathy. What was sequenced was blood. The CDR3 spells CASSYSGRAPDGYTF. DNA of the CDR3: TGTGCCAGCAGTTACTCTGGCAGGGCCCCCGATGGCTACACCTTC.